This TCR beta chain appears in the sequencing data of a study of human T cells and chemical hapten exposure. The sample holds many counts of this clonotype. TCRdb used MiXCR to reprocess the RACE reads, holding one entry per CDR3 protein. The sample includes 180,000 or so distinct CDR3 sequences, more than 12% seen only once; the top ten take 1.5% to 2%. The time point denotes: patch test 1, 2 weeks after DPC sensitization. The treatment is: therapeutic diphenylcyclopropenone sensitization with weekly scalp DPC. This TCR was recovered from a woman in her 30s with alopecia areata. Some clones in this sample may be carry-over from other donors' samples. The specimen was whole blood, collected in connection with sensitization to the hapten diphenylcyclopropenone (DPC).

CDR3 nucleotide sequence: TGTGCCAGCTCACAGGGCAGGGCTGGCACTGAAGCTTTCTTT. Translating it yields CASSQGRAGTEAFF. V is TRBV18 and J is TRBJ1-1; a weak D match, TRBD1 (5 bases). Per germline, CDR1 KGHSH and CDR2 LQKENI. Between the trimmed V and J ends, which lost 4 bases and 4 bases, there was a span of 13 bases. This CDR3 has 14 residues.